The clone carrying this TCR beta chain was picked up one time. Its antigen is unknown. V was pared by 4 bases and J by 4 bases, with 10 bases of the junction left unmatched. From germline, CDR1 is SGHRS and CDR2 YFSETQ. CDR3 length: 15 amino acids. The data were obtained in a study of OX40 agonist ivuxolimab in advanced cancers. Study results and limitations: Expanded clones were, on average, more numerous among CD8+ T cells than CD4+.

Clones were sequenced by immunoSEQ multiplex PCR, and TCRdb holds only the in-frame ones, with some missing. The top ten clones hold about 2% of a sample with roughly 70,000 clones, roughly 87% of them seen once. The TCR comes from an adult with an advanced solid tumor such as melanoma, head and neck, liver or kidney cancer. This material consisted of CD4+ or CD8+ T cells sorted from blood, taken in a trial of the OX40 agonist ivuxolimab. The V gene is TRBV5-1, the J gene TRBJ2-7; 8 nucleotides line up with TRBD1. CDR3 region: CASSDRTGNGYEQYF. In DNA, the CDR3 is TGCGCCAGCAGCGACCGGACAGGGAATGGGTACGAGCAGTACTTC. Filled out from reference TRBV5-1 and TRBJ2-7, the complete variable domain reads KAGVTQTPRYLIKTRGQQVTLSCSPISGHRSVSWYQQTPGQGLQFLFEYFSETQRNKGNFPGRFSGRQFSNSRSEMNVSTLELGDSALYLCASSDRTGNGYEQYFGPGTRLTVT.